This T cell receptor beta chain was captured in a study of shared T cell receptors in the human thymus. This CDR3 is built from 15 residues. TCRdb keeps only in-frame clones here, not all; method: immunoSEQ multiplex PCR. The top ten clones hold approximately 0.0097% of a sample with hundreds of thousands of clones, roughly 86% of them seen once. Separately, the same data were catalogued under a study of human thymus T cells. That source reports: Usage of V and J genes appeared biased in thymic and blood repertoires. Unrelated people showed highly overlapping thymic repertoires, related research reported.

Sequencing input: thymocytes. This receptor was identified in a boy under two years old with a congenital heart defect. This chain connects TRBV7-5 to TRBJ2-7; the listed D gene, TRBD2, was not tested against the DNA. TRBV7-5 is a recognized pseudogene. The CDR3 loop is CARSPPGPSPYEQYF. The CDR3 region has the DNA TGTGCCAGAAGCCCTCCGGGTCCCTCTCCCTACGAGCAGTACTTC.